This T cell receptor (beta chain) was identified in a study of T cell responses to AZD1222 COVID-19 vaccine. CDR3 size: 15 residues. Germline CDR1 is SNHLY and CDR2 is FYNNEI. Trimming left V 6 bases short and J 0 bases short, with 12 bases between. This clone was counted only a few times. Measured with immunoSEQ multiplex PCR; TCRdb has only the in-frame clones, and not every one. The sample consists of approximately 140,000 clones, over 80% of them appearing once. V usage is TRBV2 and J usage is TRBJ2-1; tentatively, D is TRBD2 (5 bases). The receptor comes from an adult who received the AZD1222 COVID-19 vaccine. The sequencing here drew on peripheral blood, taken 28 days after the second AZD1222 dose. The CDR3 sequence is CASRIRGNSYNEQFF. The CDR3 coding sequence is TGTGCCAGCAGAATTAGAGGGAACTCCTACAATGAGCAGTTCTTC.